The 5 T cell receptor beta chains below all came from one sample that was sequenced in a study of blood T cell repertoires in COVID-19. TCRdb keeps only in-frame clones here, not all; method: immunoSEQ multiplex PCR. The profile shows around 200,000 clones, about 88% of them singletons. Sequenced: PBMCs or T cells enriched from blood (not recorded which). The receptors here all came from a woman aged 25 to 45 who had recovered from COVID-19.

This clone was detected only once. The chain links TRBV7-9 to TRBJ2-1; maybe TRBD2 (6 bases). This CDR3 is 15 amino acids long. In germline, CDR1 is SEHNR, CDR2 FQNEAQ (reference sequence). Trimming shortened V by 5 bases and J by 0 bases, and 11 bases separated the two germline ends. The CDR3 DNA sequence: TGTGCCAGCAGCCCCCGGGGGAACTCCTACAATGAGCAGTTCTTC. Encoded protein: CASSPRGNSYNEQFF.

The gene calls are TRBV7-9 and TRBJ1-1; 9 bases line up with TRBD1. Per the germline V gene, CDR1 is SEHNR and CDR2 is FQNEAQ (reference sequence). The CDR3 has 14 residues. The J segment lost 5 bases and the V segment lost 9 bases, leaving 10 bases of the junction unmatched. The CDR3 spells CASKAQGARTEAFF. In nucleotides, the CDR3 is TGTGCCAGTAAAGCACAGGGGGCGCGGACTGAAGCTTTCTTT.

The V gene is TRBV12-5, the J gene TRBJ1-3; D uncertain. CDR3 length: 15 residues. V lost 0 bases and J lost 0, with 6 bases in between. From germline, CDR1 is LGHNT and CDR2 FRNRAP. The CDR3 reads CASGLVWSSGNTIYF. The CDR3 DNA sequence: TGTGCTAGTGGTTTGGTATGGAGCTCTGGAAACACCATATATTTT.

The chain combines TRBV27 with TRBJ1-3; weak D call: TRBD1 (5 bases). Trimming left V 4 bases short and J 1 base short, with 8 bases between. Germline V gives CDR1 MNHEY, CDR2 SMNVEV (reference sequence). This CDR3 is built from 14 residues. In nucleotides, the CDR3 is TGTGCCAGCAGTTATACAGGTTCTGGAAACACCATATATTTT. It translates to CASSYTGSGNTIYF.

The CDR3 DNA reads TGTGCCAGCAGCCCAAGAATCCAGGGGGTGACAGATACGCAGTATTTT. Its protein is CASSPRIQGVTDTQYF. The V gene is TRBV9, the J gene TRBJ2-3; 7 nucleotides align to TRBD1. The CDR3 is 16 amino acids. The V gene end was trimmed by 4 bases and the J gene end by 3 bases; junction bases not matched to a gene: 11. Germline CDR1 SGDLS, CDR2 YYNGEE.